A single sample is the source of the 4 T cell receptor beta chains below, sequenced in a study of cytomegalovirus exposure and HLA in healthy donors. Primers for the PCR totalled 60 Vbeta and 13 Jbeta. Clones were sequenced by immunoSEQ multiplex PCR, and TCRdb holds only the in-frame ones, with some missing. Of 130,000 to 150,000 clones listed, approximately 80% are singletons. The sequenced sample was PBMCs. These TCRs come from a male donor in good health and CMV-seronegative.

The chain employs TRBV5-6 and TRBJ1-1; D unresolved. V was clipped by 4 bases and J by 5 bases, with 9 bases between them. The CDR3 is 12 residues long. Germline assignment: CDR1 SGHDT and CDR2 YYEEEE. CDR3 bases: TGTGCCAGCAGCCCAGGCCAGACTGAAGCTTTCTTT. Protein sequence: CASSPGQTEAFF. Together with reference TRBV5-6 and TRBJ1-1, the CDR3 gives the full variable domain: DAGVTQSPTHLIKTRGQQVTLRCSPKSGHDTVSWYQQALGQGPQFIFQYYEEEERQRGNFPDRFSGHQFPNYSSELNVNALLLGDSALYLCASSPGQTEAFFGQGTRLTVV.

The chain links TRBV19 to TRBJ1-1; the D gene is possibly TRBD1 (5 bases). The CDR3 spans 12 residues. Germline lookup yields CDR1 LNHDA and CDR2 SQIVND (reference sequence). The germline V and J ends were trimmed by 3 bases and 8 bases, with 10 bases remaining between them. CDR3 in DNA: TGTGCCAGTAGTATTGGGGCCTTGGAAGCTTTCTTT. It yields the protein CASSIGALEAFF.

V usage is TRBV5-1 and J usage is TRBJ2-5; 8 bases align to TRBD1. Germline V lookup: CDR1 SGHRS, CDR2 YFSETQ. This CDR3 spans 18 amino acids. V was clipped by 0 bases and J by 7 bases; unmatched bases: 17. The CDR3 DNA follows: TGCGCCAGCAGCTTGGCATTTGGGGACAGGACGCTCGTTGGGACCCAGTACTTC. Amino acids: CASSLAFGDRTLVGTQYF.

This clone has a single count. The chain combines TRBV7-2 with TRBJ1-5; D is perhaps TRBD1 (5 bases). Per the germline V gene, CDR1 is SGHTA and CDR2 is FQGNSA. V was clipped by 2 bases and J by 7 bases, with 15 bases between them. This CDR3 region has 15 residues. The CDR3 protein is CASSLPGLPKQPQHF. CDR3 nucleotides: TGTGCCAGCAGCTTACCGGGACTACCGAAGCAGCCCCAGCATTTT.